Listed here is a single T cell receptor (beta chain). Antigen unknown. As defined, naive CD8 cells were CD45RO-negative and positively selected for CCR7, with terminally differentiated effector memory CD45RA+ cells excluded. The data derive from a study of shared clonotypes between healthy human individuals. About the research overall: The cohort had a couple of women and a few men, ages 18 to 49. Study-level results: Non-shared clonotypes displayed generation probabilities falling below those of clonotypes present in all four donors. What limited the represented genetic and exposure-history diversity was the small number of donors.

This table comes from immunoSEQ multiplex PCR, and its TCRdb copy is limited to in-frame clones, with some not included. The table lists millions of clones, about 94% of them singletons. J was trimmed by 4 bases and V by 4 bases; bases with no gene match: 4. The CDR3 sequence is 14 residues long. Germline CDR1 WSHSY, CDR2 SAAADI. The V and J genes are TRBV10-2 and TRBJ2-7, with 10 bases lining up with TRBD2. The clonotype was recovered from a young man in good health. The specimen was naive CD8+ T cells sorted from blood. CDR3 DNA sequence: TGCGCCAGCAGTGTGGCTAGCGGGAGATACGAGCAGTACTTC. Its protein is CASSVASGRYEQYF.